The sequence of this T cell receptor beta chain was determined in a study of identical twins. Each CDR3 protein gets one entry after TCRdb re-called the 5' RACE reads with MiXCR. The repertoire holds approximately 500,000 distinct CDR3 sequences, with around 15% as singletons. This clonotype was observed a handful of times. In germline, CDR1 is SGHAT, CDR2 FQNNGV. V lost 5 bases to trimming and J lost 3 bases, with 24 bases between them. This CDR3 has 18 amino acids. This same sample was also taken into another study, of yellow fever vaccine responses in identical twins.

The sample taken for sequencing was CD4+ T cells sorted from blood. The chain uses TRBV11-2 and TRBJ2-3; D is perhaps TRBD1 (5 bases). The source is a woman in her late teens or twenties in good health. The CDR3 is CASSRQYPSPEETDTQYF. CDR3 DNA: TGTGCCAGCAGCCGACAGTACCCCTCCCCGGAAGAAACAGATACGCAGTATTTT.